This T cell receptor (beta chain) derives from a study of blood T cell repertoires in COVID-19. The overall study: Sites in the United States, Italy and Spain provided acute and convalescent COVID-19 samples.

Under the authors' procedure: Using reference gene primer amplification, nucleated cell counts were estimated. Libraries were prepared by immunoSEQ multiplex PCR; TCRdb keeps only in-frame clonotypes and omits some of them. V, J and clone size were drawn from that table, and D and trimming were deduced from the DNA. The sample includes more than 200,000 clones, about 87% of them seen just once. A single count supports this clone. This CDR3 is built from 15 residues. Deletions cut 5 bases from V and 2 bases from J, with 16 bases between. Per the germline V gene, CDR1 is GTSNPN and CDR2 is SVGIG (reference sequence).

Source material: peripheral blood. This sequence originates from an older woman with COVID-19, enrolled during active disease. The chain is built from TRBV30 and TRBJ1-3; a possible D gene is TRBD1 (6 bases). CDR3 amino acids: CAWGLKTGAGNTIYF. CDR3 nucleotides: TGTGCCTGGGGACTTAAGACAGGAGCTGGAAACACCATATATTTT.